These 12 T cell receptor beta chains were all obtained from the same sample, sequenced in a study of PD-1 and CTLA-4 blockade in melanoma. Sequencing was performed with immunoSEQ multiplex PCR; in TCRdb, only in-frame clones are kept and a portion is missing. The sample yields 16,000 or so clones, around 72% seen once. Sequenced here: CD8+ T cells from peripheral blood, sampled before anti-PD-1 treatment. The origin of the receptors is a human donor with melanoma.

The count of this clone is one. The chain links TRBV2 to TRBJ1-6; tentative D call: TRBD1 (5 bases). Deletions cut 8 bases from V and 2 bases from J, with 13 bases between. The CDR3 length is 15 residues. Germline V gene sequence: CDR1 SNHLY, CDR2 FYNNEI. CDR3 in amino acids: CASLGGNPYNSPLHF. CDR3 bases: TGTGCCAGCCTTGGGGGAAATCCCTATAATTCACCCCTCCACTTT. Filled out from reference TRBV2 and TRBJ1-6, the complete variable domain reads EPEVTQTPSHQVTQMGQEVILRCVPISNHLYFYWYRQILGQKVEFLVSFYNNEISEKSEIFDDQFSVERPDGSNFTLKIRSTKLEDSAMYFCASLGGNPYNSPLHFGNGTRLTVT.

The V and J genes are TRBV5-6 and TRBJ1-1; 7 bases line up with TRBD1. Germline values: CDR1 SGHDT, CDR2 YYEEEE. V lost 4 bases to trimming and J lost 2 bases; unmatched junction nucleotides: 5. The CDR3 covers 14 residues. CDR3 loop: CASSRDSANTEAFF. CDR3 in DNA: TGTGCCAGCAGCCGGGACAGCGCCAACACTGAAGCTTTCTTT.

The table lists this clone with a count of one. The gene calls are TRBV5-1 and TRBJ2-7, with TRBD1 as a possible D gene (7 bases). The length of the CDR3 is 16 residues. Germline V gene sequence: CDR1 SGHRS, CDR2 YFSETQ. Trimming removed 0 bases from V and 2 bases from J, with 15 bases in between. The CDR3 here is CASSLAGQGGAYEQYF. The CDR3 DNA is TGCGCCAGCAGCTTGGCCGGGCAGGGGGGCGCCTACGAGCAGTACTTC.

The V and J genes are TRBV11-3 and TRBJ2-1; 12 nucleotides agree with TRBD2. Looked up from germline, CDR1 is SGHNT and CDR2 is YENEEA. The CDR3 extends over 15 amino acids. J was trimmed by 5 bases and V by 5 bases; bases with no gene match: 4. CDR3 coding DNA: TGTGCCAGCAGCGCCCGGACTAGCGGGGACAATGAGCAGTTCTTC. Translating gives CASSARTSGDNEQFF.

The chain combines TRBV11-2 with TRBJ2-1; D unclear. Between the trimmed V and J ends, which lost 3 bases and 0 bases, there was a span of 9 bases. Germline-derived CDR1 and CDR2 are SGHAT and FQNNGV. The CDR3 sequence is 15 residues long. CDR3 loop: CASSFGSSSYNEQFF. Written as DNA, the CDR3 is TGTGCCAGCAGCTTTGGAAGTAGCTCCTACAATGAGCAGTTCTTC.

The chain recombines TRBV4-1 with TRBJ2-7; tentatively, D is TRBD2 (5 bases). This CDR3 comprises 15 residues. V shed 0 bases and J shed 1 base, with 10 bases lying between them. Germline CDR1 and CDR2: MGHRA and YSYEKL. CDR3 bases: TGCGCCAGCAGCCAAGATGAGGGTCTTTCCTACGAGCAGTACTTC. It encodes CASSQDEGLSYEQYF.

By share, this clone counts as medium-sized. V and J are TRBV29-1 and TRBJ2-7; D perhaps matches TRBD1 (6 bases). Germline V CDR1 and CDR2: SQVTM, ANQGSEA. The CDR3 totals 13 residues. Deletions cut 6 bases from V and 2 bases from J, with 14 bases between. The CDR3 region is CSVEDSHPYEQYF. Written as DNA, the CDR3 is TGCAGCGTGGAGGACAGCCATCCCTACGAGCAGTACTTC.

V gene TRBV9 combines with J gene TRBJ2-3; 9 nucleotides agree with TRBD1. With 4 bases clipped from V and 2 bases from J, the junction kept 5 bases outside the gene matches. The CDR3 runs 15 residues. The germline V gene encodes CDR1 SGDLS and CDR2 YYNGEE. The CDR3 reads CASSPWTGDTDTQYF. CDR3 DNA sequence: TGTGCCAGCAGCCCTTGGACAGGGGACACAGATACGCAGTATTTT.

This rearrangement joins TRBV6-5 to TRBJ2-5, with D possibly being TRBD2 (5 bases). Trimming pared 0 bases from V and 7 bases from J, leaving 12 bases between. Germline CDR1 reads MNHEY; CDR2 reads SVGAGI. The CDR3 extends over 14 amino acids. The CDR3 sequence: CASSYSTRGPTQYF. The CDR3 nucleotides read TGTGCCAGCAGTTACTCGACCCGGGGTCCGACCCAGTACTTC.

The sample holds one count of this clone. The chain employs TRBV12-3 or TRBV12-4 and TRBJ2-3; D ambiguous. Trimming took off 3 bases at V and 6 bases at J, with 4 bases between the two ends. The CDR3 extends over 11 amino acids. CDR3 bases: TGTGCCAGCAGTTTCCGGGATACGCAGTATTTT. Residues: CASSFRDTQYF.

CDR3 bases: TGTGCCAGCAGCCGACAGGGTACAGAGACCCAGTACTTC. Protein sequence: CASSRQGTETQYF. This chain connects TRBV7-9 to TRBJ2-5, with TRBD1 identical over 7 bases. The V gene's germline CDR1 is SEHNR and CDR2 FQNEAQ (reference sequence). There are 13 residues in the CDR3. V lost 5 bases and J lost 4; bases outside the gene matches: 4.

Points on this clone: The conserved final phenylalanine or tryptophan is absent from the CDR3, which likely points to a read error. Because the CDR3's place on the DNA is in doubt, the DNA is left out and the CDR3 is given as listed by TCRdb. The chain is built from TRBV7-9 and TRBJ2-7; the table's D call, TRBD2, was not checked against the DNA. The germline V gene encodes CDR1 SEHNR and CDR2 FQNEAQ (reference sequence). The CDR3 comprises 12 residues, both ends counted. The CDR3 is CASSLGGAQPRI.